These 16 T cell receptor beta chains came from one sample sequenced in a study of CD8 T cells in Susac syndrome. RNA was extracted with the RNeasy kit, and a quantity of roughly 0.45 to 1 ug was reverse transcribed using random hexamers. TCRdb re-derived calls from the immunoSEQ multiplex PCR reads in MiXCR, one entry per CDR3 protein. The table lists approximately 160,000 distinct CDR3 sequences, under 95% of them singletons. Sequencing input: CD4+ T cells from PBMCs. These receptor sequences come from a human donor in good health.

The chain is built from TRBV6-5 and TRBJ2-7, with no clear D. The germline V gene has CDR1 MNHEY and CDR2 SVGAGI. This CDR3 has 14 amino acids. The V and J ends lost 4 bases and 2 bases respectively, with 12 bases between them. In nucleotides, the CDR3 is TGTGCCAGCAGTTTATGGTCCGGACCCTACGAGCAGTACTTC. Residues: CASSLWSGPYEQYF.

This rearrangement joins TRBV29-1 to TRBJ2-3, with D unresolved. Trimming removed 6 bases from V and 0 bases from J, with 13 bases in between. Per the germline V gene, CDR1 is SQVTM and CDR2 is ANQGSEA. The CDR3 is 14 residues long. Here the CDR3 reads CSVLGLTSTDTQYF. In nucleotides, the CDR3 is TGCAGCGTCCTTGGGTTGACTAGCACAGATACGCAGTATTTT.

This clonotype was counted a single time. The gene calls are TRBV5-1 and TRBJ2-2; D is uncertain. Germline CDR1 and CDR2: SGHRS and YFSETQ. Deletions cut 0 bases from V and 0 bases from J, with 9 bases between. The CDR3 is made up of 16 amino acids. This chain's CDR3 is CASSLAGAANTGELFF. The DNA of the CDR3 is TGCGCCAGCAGCTTGGCAGGAGCCGCGAACACCGGGGAGCTGTTTTTT.

V and J are TRBV3-1 and TRBJ2-1, with TRBD2 identical over 12 bases. With V trimmed by 3 bases and J by 4 bases, 7 bases remained unmatched. CDR3 size: 17 residues. From germline, CDR1 is LGHDT and CDR2 YNNKEL (reference sequence). CDR3 loop: CASSHPSTSGGYNEQFF. For the CDR3, the DNA is TGTGCCAGCAGCCATCCCTCGACTAGCGGGGGATACAATGAGCAGTTCTTC.

This chain uses TRBV20-1 with TRBJ2-4; TRBD1 aligns across 7 bases. CDR1 is DFQATT, CDR2 SNEGSKA, per germline (reference sequence). The CDR3 length is 17 residues. V lost 3 bases, J lost 1 base, and 12 bases stayed unmatched. The CDR3 DNA reads as TGCAGTGCTAGGGACAGGTCGGATGTCTGGGCCAAAAACATTCAGTACTTC. Residues: CSARDRSDVWAKNIQYF.

This chain connects TRBV5-6 to TRBJ2-3, with D possibly called TRBD1 or TRBD2 (5 bases each). The CDR3 has 16 residues. The V gene lost 0 bases and the J gene lost 2 bases, with 13 bases spanning the gap. The germline V gene has CDR1 SGHDT and CDR2 YYEEEE. For the CDR3, the DNA is TGTGCCAGCAGCTTGGGTGGGGGTCCCCACACAGATACGCAGTATTTT. Translated, it gives CASSLGGGPHTDTQYF.

V is TRBV11-2 and J is TRBJ2-1; 13 nucleotides agree with TRBD2. CDR1 and CDR2 (germline): SGHAT, FQNNGV. This CDR3 comprises 15 residues. V shed 8 bases, J shed 12 bases, and the junction held 13 bases outside the gene matches. The CDR3 sequence is CASRPGLAGLGGQFF. The CDR3 DNA reads as TGTGCCAGCCGACCGGGACTAGCGGGATTGGGGGGGCAGTTCTTC.

This clonotype was counted a single time. The chain carries TRBV2 and TRBJ1-6, with D perhaps matching TRBD1 (5 bases). This CDR3 spans 14 amino acids. Germline V CDR1 and CDR2: SNHLY, FYNNEI. Trimming stripped 0 bases from V and 11 bases from J, with 11 bases between. The CDR3, as DNA: TGTGCCAGCAGTGAAGCGCCGGGGGACGCACCCCTCCACTTT. This codes for CASSEAPGDAPLHF. Supplemented by reference TRBV2 and TRBJ1-6, the full variable domain reads EPEVTQTPSHQVTQMGQEVILRCVPISNHLYFYWYRQILGQKVEFLVSFYNNEISEKSEIFDDQFSVERPDGSNFTLKIRSTKLEDSAMYFCASSEAPGDAPLHFGNGTRLTVT.

This clonotype was recorded only once. This sequence joins TRBV3-1 and TRBJ2-1; perhaps D is TRBD1 or TRBD2 (5 bases each). CDR1 LGHDT and CDR2 YNNKEL come from the germline V gene (reference sequence). Between the trimmed V and J ends, which lost 0 bases and 12 bases, there was a span of 15 bases. The CDR3 is made up of 14 amino acids. CDR3 residues: CASSQDTRQGRQFF. The CDR3 DNA sequence: TGTGCCAGCAGCCAAGATACGCGGCAGGGACGGCAGTTCTTC.

To note about this clonotype: Mismatch with germline at one junction end may stem from a read error. The genes are TRBV3-1 and TRBJ2-5; D is ambiguous. This CDR3 comprises 13 residues. CDR1 and CDR2 from the germline V gene are LGHDT and YNNKEL (reference sequence). CDR3 DNA sequence: TGTGCCAGCTGCCAGGCAATTGTGAGGACCCAGTACTTC. This gives the protein CASCQAIVRTQYF.

The V and J genes are TRBV9 and TRBJ2-2; 8 bases align to TRBD1. V lost 3 bases, J lost 5 bases, and 0 bases stayed unmatched. CDR3 length: 13 amino acids. The V gene's germline CDR1 is SGDLS and CDR2 YYNGEE. CDR3 sequence: CASSGQGTGELFF. CDR3 in DNA: TGTGCCAGCAGCGGACAGGGGACCGGGGAGCTGTTTTTT.

The genes are TRBV19 and TRBJ1-2; D ambiguous. CDR3 length equals 15 residues. The V end was cut by 11 bases, the J end by 8 bases, with 27 bases between. Germline lookup yields CDR1 LNHDA and CDR2 SQIVND (reference sequence). CDR3 amino acids: CAASRGIEAGYGYTF. As DNA, the CDR3 is TGTGCCGCCAGTCGCGGCATAGAGGCAGGTTACGGCTACACCTTC.

The rearrangement uses TRBV5-1 and TRBJ2-2, with D perhaps matching TRBD1 (6 bases). The CDR3 sequence is 15 residues long. The V gene lost 0 bases and the J gene lost 4 bases, with 10 bases spanning the gap. Germline values: CDR1 SGHRS, CDR2 YFSETQ. The CDR3 coding sequence is TGCGCCAGCAGCTTGGCAGTAGGGGGCACCGGGGAGCTGTTTTTT. Its protein is CASSLAVGGTGELFF.

In this sample, this clonotype turned up once. The rearrangement uses TRBV3-1 and TRBJ2-5; the D call may be TRBD1 or TRBD2 (6 bases each). The CDR3 is made up of 15 amino acids. The V gene lost 4 bases and the J gene lost 4 bases, with 16 bases spanning the gap. Germline V gene lookup returns CDR1 LGHDT and CDR2 YNNKEL (reference sequence). CDR3 DNA sequence: TGTGCCAGCAGCCCGGGGGCTAGCGCAGGAGAGACCCAGTACTTC. Protein sequence: CASSPGASAGETQYF.

CDR3 DNA sequence: TGTGCCAGCAGCTTGGCGTGGGTGGAGACCCAGTACTTC. This encodes CASSLAWVETQYF. The rearrangement joins TRBV5-4 to TRBJ2-5; no clear D gene. The germline V gene has CDR1 SGHNT and CDR2 YYREEE (reference sequence). The length of the CDR3 is 13 residues. V lost 0 bases and J 5 bases, leaving 8 bases between the germline ends.

The sample holds one count of this clonotype. The chain couples TRBV4-3 to TRBJ2-3; 12 bases align to TRBD2. The length of the CDR3 is 20 residues. Germline V lookup: CDR1 LGHNA, CDR2 YSLEER. Trimming took 1 base from V and 0 from J; bases not matched to a gene: 11. Written as DNA, the CDR3 is TGCGCCAGCAGCCAAGCCCCCCTGACTAGCGGGGGACTAAGCACAGATACGCAGTATTTT. It codes for CASSQAPLTSGGLSTDTQYF.